The clone carrying this T cell receptor beta chain was counted only a few times. Its antigen is undetermined. These data come from a study of blood T cells in healthy people across ages. Study results and limitations: Correlation between TCR beta diversity and naive T cell percentage was strong.

Germline CDR1 is LGHNA and CDR2 is YNFKEQ. The germline V and J ends were trimmed by 0 bases and 4 bases, with 19 bases remaining between them. The CDR3 contains 17 residues. Primed by a sample-barcoded 5' primer and a J-beta primer mix, a second PCR proceeded for about 6 to 11 cycles. TCRdb re-analysed the 5' RACE reads in MiXCR, keeping a single row per CDR3 protein. The sample has approximately 900,000 distinct CDR3 sequences; about 48% are singletons. The gene calls are TRBV4-2 and TRBJ2-7; D perhaps matches TRBD2 (6 bases). The TCR originated in a man aged 25 to 40 in good health. Specimen: blood. The CDR3 reads CASSQDNVEEGTYEQYF. DNA for the CDR3: TGTGCCAGCAGCCAAGATAACGTCGAGGAGGGGACGTACGAGCAGTACTTC.